Below are 4 T cell receptor beta chains sequenced from a single sample in a study of blood T cell repertoires in COVID-19. Sequenced by immunoSEQ multiplex PCR; TCRdb stores in-frame clones only, minus some. The sample has tens of thousands of clones; about 79% are singletons. Sequencing was carried out using peripheral blood. These receptors were obtained from a woman aged 45-65 years with acute or convalescent COVID-19.

This chain uses TRBV6-2 or TRBV6-3 with TRBJ2-3; TRBD2 matches 10 bases. J gave up 5 bases and V 0 bases, and 5 bases lay outside the gene matches. Germline CDR1 and CDR2: MNHEY and SVGEGT. The CDR3 has 16 residues. The CDR3 here is CASSYSSGGTGDTQYF. The CDR3 bases are TGTGCCAGCAGTTACTCTAGCGGGGGGACGGGAGATACGCAGTATTTT.

The rearrangement joins TRBV9 to TRBJ2-3, with D maybe TRBD1 (5 bases). V lost 0 bases and J 6 bases, leaving 14 bases between the germline ends. This CDR3 spans 15 amino acids. The germline gives CDR1 SGDLS, CDR2 YYNGEE. The DNA of the CDR3 is TGTGCCAGCAGCGTAGGGGCCCAGGGTCGGGATACGCAGTATTTT. Translating it yields CASSVGAQGRDTQYF. The complete variable domain, with remaining parts taken from reference TRBV9 and TRBJ2-3, reads DSGVTQTPKHLITATGQRVTLRCSPRSGDLSVYWYQQSLDQGLQFLIQYYNGEERAKGNILERFSAQQFPDLHSELNLSSLELGDSALYFCASSVGAQGRDTQYFGPGTRLTVL.

This clone was seen a few times. The J gene is TRBJ1-4, the V gene TRBV13; the match to TRBD1 covers 7 bases. The CDR3 totals 19 residues. Germline-derived CDR1 and CDR2 are PRHDT and FYEKMQ (reference sequence). V lost 0 bases, J lost 2 bases, and 12 bases stayed unmatched. The CDR3 sequence is CASSLGFEQGRQTNEKLFF. In nucleotides, the CDR3 is TGTGCCAGCAGCTTAGGATTCGAACAGGGGAGGCAGACTAATGAAAAACTGTTTTTT. Variable domain in full (rest from reference TRBV13 and TRBJ1-4): AAGVIQSPRHLIKEKRETATLKCYPIPRHDTVYWYQQGPGQDPQFLISFYEKMQSDKGSIPDRFSAQQFSDYHSELNMSSLELGDSALYFCASSLGFEQGRQTNEKLFFGSGTQLSVL.

This clone was seen a handful of times. This chain joins TRBV28 and TRBJ1-1, with D unresolved. Trimming cost V 5 bases and J 0 bases, with 10 bases left between them. The germline gives CDR1 MDHEN, CDR2 SYDVKM. The CDR3 runs 14 residues. In DNA, the CDR3 is TGTGCCAGCAGTCCCAGAATTCTGAACACTGAAGCTTTCTTT. This codes for CASSPRILNTEAFF.